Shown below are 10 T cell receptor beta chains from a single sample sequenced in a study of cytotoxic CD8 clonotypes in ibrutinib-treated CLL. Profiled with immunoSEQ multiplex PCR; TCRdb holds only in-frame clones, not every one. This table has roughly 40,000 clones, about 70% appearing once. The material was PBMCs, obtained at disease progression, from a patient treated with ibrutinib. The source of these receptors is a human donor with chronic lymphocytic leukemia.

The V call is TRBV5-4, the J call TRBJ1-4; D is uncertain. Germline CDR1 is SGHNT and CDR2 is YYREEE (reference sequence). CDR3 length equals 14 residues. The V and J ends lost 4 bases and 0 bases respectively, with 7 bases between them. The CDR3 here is CASSKDATNEKLFF. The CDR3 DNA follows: TGTGCCAGCAGCAAAGATGCAACTAATGAAAAACTGTTTTTT. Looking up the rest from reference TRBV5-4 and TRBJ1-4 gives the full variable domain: ETGVTQSPTHLIKTRGQQVTLRCSSQSGHNTVSWYQQALGQGPQFIFQYYREEENGRGNFPPRFSGLQFPNYSSELNVNALELDDSALYLCASSKDATNEKLFFGSGTQLSVL.

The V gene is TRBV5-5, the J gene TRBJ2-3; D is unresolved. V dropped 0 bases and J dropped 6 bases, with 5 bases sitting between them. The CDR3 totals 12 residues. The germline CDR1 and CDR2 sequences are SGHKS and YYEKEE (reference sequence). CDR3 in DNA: TGTGCCAGCAGCTTGGTGGGGGATACGCAGTATTTT. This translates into CASSLVGDTQYF.

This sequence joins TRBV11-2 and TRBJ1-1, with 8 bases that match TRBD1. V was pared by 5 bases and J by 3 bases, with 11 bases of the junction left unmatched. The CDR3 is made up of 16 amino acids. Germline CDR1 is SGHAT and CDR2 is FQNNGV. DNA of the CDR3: TGTGCCAGCAGCCCACTAACAGGGGGGGAGGACACTGAAGCTTTCTTT. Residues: CASSPLTGGEDTEAFF.

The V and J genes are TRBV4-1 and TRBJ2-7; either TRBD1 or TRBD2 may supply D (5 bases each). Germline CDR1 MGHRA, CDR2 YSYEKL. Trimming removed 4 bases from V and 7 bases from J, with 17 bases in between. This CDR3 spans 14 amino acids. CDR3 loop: CASSPLGDPGEQYF. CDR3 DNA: TGCGCCAGCAGCCCCCTTGGGGACCCGGGGGAGCAGTACTTC.

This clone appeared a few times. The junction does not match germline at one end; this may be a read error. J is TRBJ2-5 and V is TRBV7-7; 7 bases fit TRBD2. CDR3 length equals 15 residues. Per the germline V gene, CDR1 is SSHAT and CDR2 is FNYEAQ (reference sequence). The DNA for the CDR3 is TGTGCTAGCAGCCGCAGCGGGGTCCCGGGAGAGACCCAGTACTTC. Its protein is CASSRSGVPGETQYF.

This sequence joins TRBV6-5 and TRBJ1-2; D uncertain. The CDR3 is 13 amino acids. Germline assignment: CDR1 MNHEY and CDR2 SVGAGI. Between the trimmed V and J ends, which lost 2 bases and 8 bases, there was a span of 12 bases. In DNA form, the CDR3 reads TGTGCCAGCAGTTACGACCCGGGGAGAGGCTACACCTTC. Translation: CASSYDPGRGYTF.

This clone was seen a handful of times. Here the CDR3 reads CASSQGQGVVGNTEAFF. In DNA form, the CDR3 reads TGTGCCAGCTCACAAGGACAGGGGGTGGTTGGGAACACTGAAGCTTTCTTT. The chain couples TRBV18 to TRBJ1-1, with 10 bases that match TRBD1. Germline lookup yields CDR1 KGHSH and CDR2 LQKENI. J gave up 1 base and V 4 bases, and 9 bases lay outside the gene matches. The CDR3 loop spans 17 amino acids.

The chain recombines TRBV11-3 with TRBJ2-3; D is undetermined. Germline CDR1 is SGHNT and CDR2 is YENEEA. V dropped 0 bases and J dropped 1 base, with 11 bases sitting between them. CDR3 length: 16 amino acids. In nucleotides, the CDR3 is TGTGCCAGCAGCTTAGATCCGCGAACCGGCACAGATACGCAGTATTTT. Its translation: CASSLDPRTGTDTQYF.

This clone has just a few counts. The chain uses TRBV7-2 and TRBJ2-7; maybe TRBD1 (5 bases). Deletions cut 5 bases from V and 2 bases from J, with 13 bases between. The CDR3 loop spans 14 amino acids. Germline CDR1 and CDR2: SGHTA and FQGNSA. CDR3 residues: CASSPQGTAYEQYF. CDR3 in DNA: TGTGCCAGCAGCCCCCAGGGCACCGCCTACGAGCAGTACTTC.

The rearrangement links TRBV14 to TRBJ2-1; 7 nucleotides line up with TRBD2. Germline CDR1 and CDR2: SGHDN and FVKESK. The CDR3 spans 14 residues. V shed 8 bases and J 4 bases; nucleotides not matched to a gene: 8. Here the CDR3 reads CASDPGLGYNEQFF. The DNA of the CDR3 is TGTGCCAGCGACCCAGGACTAGGGTACAATGAGCAGTTCTTC.